Shown below are 10 T cell receptor beta chains from a single sample sequenced in a study of shared clonotypes between healthy human individuals. Data came from immunoSEQ multiplex PCR; TCRdb stores just in-frame clones and leaves some out. The sample includes over a million clones, approximately 96% of them seen just once. The sample taken for sequencing was naive CD4+ T cells sorted from blood. Subset specified: CD45RA+ positively selected. The receptors come from a man aged 25-45 years in good health.

V gene TRBV19 combines with J gene TRBJ2-1, with D perhaps given as TRBD1 or TRBD2 (7 bases each). The CDR3 is made up of 16 amino acids. Germline V gives CDR1 LNHDA, CDR2 SQIVND (reference sequence). Trimming stripped 3 bases from V and 0 bases from J, with 12 bases between. The CDR3, as DNA: TGTGCCAGTAGTATGGGGGGGACAGTCTCCTACAATGAGCAGTTCTTC. This codes for CASSMGGTVSYNEQFF.

V usage is TRBV5-4 and J usage is TRBJ2-4; D assignment may be TRBD1 or TRBD2 (6 bases each). The CDR3 consists of 15 residues. Germline V CDR1 and CDR2: SGHNT, YYREEE (reference sequence). Trimming cost V 1 base and J 2 bases, with 10 bases left between them. The CDR3 sequence: CASSLKGGPKNIQYF. DNA for the CDR3: TGTGCCAGCAGCTTGAAGGGGGGTCCCAAAAACATTCAGTACTTC.

Regarding this clone: One junction end does not reproduce the germline sequence, and a read error may be involved. Distinct nucleotide sequences in the sample also encode this CDR3. The V gene is TRBV7-2, the J gene TRBJ2-5; D unresolved. This CDR3 is 13 amino acids long. Looked up from germline, CDR1 is SGHTA and CDR2 is FQGNSA. The CDR3 region is CASSFNIQETQYF. The CDR3 nucleotides are TGTGCCAGTAGCTTCAACATCCAAGAGACCCAGTACTTC.

J is TRBJ2-1 and V is TRBV6-4; D may be TRBD2 (5 bases). Per germline, CDR1 MRHNA and CDR2 SNTAGT. V was clipped by 2 bases and J by 0 bases, with 11 bases between them. The CDR3 spans 16 residues. In nucleotides, the CDR3 is TGTGCCAGCAGTGACCTCCGTGGGAGCTCCTACAATGAGCAGTTCTTC. Its protein product is CASSDLRGSSYNEQFF.

This chain connects TRBV28 to TRBJ1-4; D gene uncertain. The CDR3 extends over 14 amino acids. The germline V gene has CDR1 MDHEN and CDR2 SYDVKM. The V end lost 6 bases, the J end lost 7 bases, and 15 bases lay between the germline ends. CDR3 DNA sequence: TGTGCCAGCAGCCTAGATCCCTCGGGTGAAAAACTGTTTTTT. Translating gives CASSLDPSGEKLFF.

This clone showed up just a few times. The chain joins TRBV4-1 to TRBJ2-1; D possibly corresponds to TRBD2 (5 bases). This CDR3 comprises 11 residues. Germline CDR1 is MGHRA and CDR2 is YSYEKL. The ends were cut back, 4 bases at V and 7 bases at J, with 5 bases in the middle. The CDR3 DNA follows: TGCGCCAGCAGCCGAGGGAATGAGCAGTTCTTC. Translation: CASSRGNEQFF.

The CDR3 DNA sequence: TGTGCCAGCTCAGGCGGTAGCCTCTCACTAGGAAACACCATATATTTT. This gives the protein CASSGGSLSLGNTIYF. The V call is TRBV18, the J call TRBJ1-3, with D unresolved. Trimming cost V 5 bases and J 4 bases, with 18 bases left between them. CDR3 length equals 16 residues. CDR1 and CDR2 from the germline V gene are KGHSH and LQKENI.

The chain combines TRBV11-3 with TRBJ2-5, with 7 bases lining up with TRBD1. The CDR3 covers 15 residues. Germline V gives CDR1 SGHNT, CDR2 YENEEA. Trimming at V came to 5 bases and at J to 3 bases, leaving 9 bases not matched to a gene. The DNA of the CDR3 is TGTGCCAGCAGCCTGAGGGGGCCTGCGGAAGAGACCCAGTACTTC. It is translated as CASSLRGPAEETQYF.

The chain links TRBV28 to TRBJ1-5, with D unclear. Per germline, CDR1 MDHEN and CDR2 SYDVKM. This CDR3 has 15 amino acids. V shed 3 bases and J shed 4 bases, with 13 bases lying between them. DNA for the CDR3: TGTGCCAGCAGTTTGAATTGGCAGGAGAATCAGCCCCAGCATTTT. Translation gives CASSLNWQENQPQHF.

The chain recombines TRBV13 with TRBJ2-7, with TRBD2 matching over 7 bases. This CDR3 is built from 17 residues. Germline V gene lookup returns CDR1 PRHDT and CDR2 FYEKMQ (reference sequence). Trimming at V came to 4 bases and at J to 3 bases, leaving 15 bases not matched to a gene. As DNA, the CDR3 is TGTGCCAGCAGCTCCGTCCGGCTAGCGGCGTGGGACTACGAGCAGTACTTC. It translates to CASSSVRLAAWDYEQYF.